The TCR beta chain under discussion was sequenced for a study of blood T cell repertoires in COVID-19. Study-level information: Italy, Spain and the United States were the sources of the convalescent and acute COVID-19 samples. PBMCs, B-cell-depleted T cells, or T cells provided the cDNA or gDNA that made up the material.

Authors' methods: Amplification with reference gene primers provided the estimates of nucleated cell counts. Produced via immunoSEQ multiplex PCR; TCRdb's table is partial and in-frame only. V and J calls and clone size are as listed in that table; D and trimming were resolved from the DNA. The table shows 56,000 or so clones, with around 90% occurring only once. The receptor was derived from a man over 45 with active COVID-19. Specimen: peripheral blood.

The CDR3 reads CASRSRTGSYNEQFF. The CDR3 DNA sequence: TGTGCCAGCAGGTCAAGGACTGGCTCCTACAATGAGCAGTTCTTC. V is TRBV3-1 (or the pseudogene TRBV3-2) and J is TRBJ2-1, with D perhaps matching TRBD2 (5 bases). Per germline, CDR1 LGHDT and CDR2 YNNKEL (reference sequence). The length of the CDR3 is 15 residues. V was cut by 6 bases and J by 0 bases, with 12 bases left in between.